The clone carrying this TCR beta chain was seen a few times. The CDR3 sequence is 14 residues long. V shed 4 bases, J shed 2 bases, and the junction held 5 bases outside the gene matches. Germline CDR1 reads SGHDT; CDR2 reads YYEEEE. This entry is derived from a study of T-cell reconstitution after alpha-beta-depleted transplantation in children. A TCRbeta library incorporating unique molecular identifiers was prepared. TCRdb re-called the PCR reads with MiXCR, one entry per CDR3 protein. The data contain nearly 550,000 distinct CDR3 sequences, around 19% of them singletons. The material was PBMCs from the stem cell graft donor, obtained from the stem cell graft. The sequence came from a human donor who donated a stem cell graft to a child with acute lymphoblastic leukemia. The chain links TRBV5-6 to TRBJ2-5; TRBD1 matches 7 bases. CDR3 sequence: CASSKVGQQETQYF. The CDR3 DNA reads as TGTGCCAGCAGCAAAGTGGGACAGCAAGAGACCCAGTACTTC.